One and the same sample provided the 18 T cell receptor beta chains below, sequenced in a study of OX40 agonist ivuxolimab in advanced cancers. The library relied on the immunoSEQ multiplex PCR assay. In TCRdb, the immuneACCESS table is reduced to in-frame sequences with V and J assigned. These tables do not hold every clone; where another copy was compared, an unresolved V gene accounts for under half, and the others remain unexplained. Counted in this sample were roughly 90,000 clones; about 90% of them appeared once. The ten largest clones represent more than 8.5% of the sample. The sequenced sample was CD4+ or CD8+ T cells sorted from blood, obtained in a trial of the OX40 agonist ivuxolimab. Receptors originate from an adult with an advanced solid tumor such as melanoma, head and neck, liver or kidney cancer.

The chain recombines TRBV4-1 with TRBJ2-2, with D unclear. With 1 base removed from V and 4 bases from J, the gap between germline ends came to 10 bases. This CDR3 has 15 residues. Germline values: CDR1 MGHRA, CDR2 YSYEKL. The CDR3 DNA reads as TGCGCCAGCAGCCAAGGCGGATCGGGCACCGGGGAGCTGTTTTTT. Amino acids: CASSQGGSGTGELFF.

The DNA for the CDR3 is TGTGCCAGTTCTACCGGACTAGCGGGCAACAATGAGCAGTTCTTC. Amino acid sequence: CASSTGLAGNNEQFF. The rearrangement links TRBV18 to TRBJ2-1; 11 bases are shared with TRBD2. Germline V gives CDR1 KGHSH, CDR2 LQKENI. With V trimmed by 9 bases and J by 5 bases, 9 bases remained unmatched. This CDR3 has 15 residues.

The genes are TRBV7-9 and TRBJ2-7; D gene uncertain. The CDR3 contains 13 residues. The V end was cut by 5 bases, the J end by 1 base, with 9 bases between. Germline values: CDR1 SEHNR, CDR2 FQNEAQ (reference sequence). For the CDR3, the DNA is TGTGCCAGCAGCCCAAAGGTGTCCTACGAGCAGTACTTC. It translates to CASSPKVSYEQYF.

This clone was seen only a few times. This chain joins TRBV27 and TRBJ2-7; TRBD1 might be the D (6 bases). The V and J ends lost 3 bases and 5 bases respectively, with 14 bases between them. The CDR3 covers 14 residues. Germline CDR1 is MNHEY and CDR2 is SMNVEV (reference sequence). The CDR3, as DNA: TGTGCCAGCAGTTTGTCGGCAGGGGTCAACGAGCAGTACTTC. Encoded protein: CASSLSAGVNEQYF.

This clone turned up a few times. V gene TRBV7-9 combines with J gene TRBJ2-5; D not resolved. The germline CDR1 and CDR2 sequences are SEHNR and FQNEAQ (reference sequence). The CDR3 covers 12 residues. Trimming took off 3 bases at V and 3 bases at J, with 5 bases between the two ends. The DNA for the CDR3 is TGTGCCAGCAGCTTCCCCGAAGAGACCCAGTACTTC. It specifies CASSFPEETQYF.

The chain joins TRBV30 to TRBJ2-6, with a tentative D call TRBD1 (7 bases). The germline CDR1 and CDR2 sequences are GTSNPN and SVGIG (reference sequence). V lost 3 bases, J lost 0 bases, and 27 bases lay in between. The CDR3 loop spans 21 amino acids. The CDR3 loop is CAWSAGTGIWDRPSGANVLTF. Written as DNA, the CDR3 is TGTGCCTGGAGCGCCGGGACTGGGATATGGGACAGACCCTCTGGGGCCAACGTCCTGACTTTC.

The chain combines TRBV5-1 with TRBJ2-3; 7 nucleotides match TRBD2. The CDR3 is 15 residues long. After removal of 0 bases from V and 4 bases from J, the junction contained 5 bases not matched to a gene. The V gene's germline CDR1 is SGHRS and CDR2 YFSETQ. This CDR3 reads CASSLAGRAADTQYF. The CDR3, as DNA: TGCGCCAGCAGCTTGGCGGGGAGGGCCGCAGATACGCAGTATTTT.

This clone appeared a few times. The junction and the germline gene differ at one end; a read error may be behind it. The chain combines TRBV2 with TRBJ1-2, with a tentative D call TRBD1 (5 bases). Germline loops: CDR1 SNHLY, CDR2 FYNNEI. This CDR3 comprises 11 residues. CDR3 coding DNA: TGTGCCAGCAGCGAAGGGGAGGGCTACACCTTC. Its protein product is CASSEGEGYTF.

In its sample, this clone was seen once. This chain joins TRBV9 and TRBJ2-3; 8 nucleotides line up with TRBD1. J gave up 10 bases and V 3 bases, and 7 bases lay outside the gene matches. The CDR3 covers 13 residues. In germline, CDR1 is SGDLS, CDR2 YYNGEE. In nucleotides, the CDR3 is TGTGCCAGCAGCGGACCGACAGGGGTCCCGCAGTATTTT. Amino acid sequence: CASSGPTGVPQYF.

The genes are TRBV27 and TRBJ1-1, with 9 bases matching TRBD1. Germline trimming cut 2 bases from V and 6 bases from J; bases unmatched to any gene: 7. Germline V gene data show CDR1 as MNHEY and CDR2 as SMNVEV (reference sequence). The CDR3 has 15 amino acids. The CDR3 DNA is TGTGCCAGCAGTTTAATCCCGACAGGGGGGCCTGAAGCTTTCTTT. It specifies CASSLIPTGGPEAFF.

As for this clone: One end of the junction is discordant with germline, which a read error may explain. CDR3 bases: TGCGCCAGCGGCCAAGATAAAGGAAGGGGAGATGGGGCCAACGTCCTGACTTTC. It codes for CASGQDKGRGDGANVLTF. V usage is TRBV4-1 and J usage is TRBJ2-6; the D call may be TRBD1 or TRBD2 (5 bases each). CDR1 is MGHRA and CDR2 is YSYEKL in the germline V gene. This CDR3 has 18 amino acids.

The V gene is TRBV10-3, the J gene TRBJ2-7; TRBD2 is a possible D gene (7 bases). Trimming left V 6 bases short and J 3 bases short, with 12 bases between. This CDR3 comprises 13 residues. Germline V gene lookup returns CDR1 ENHRY and CDR2 SYGVKD. The DNA for the CDR3 is TGTGCCATCAGAAAGGGGGAGGGCTACGAGCAGTACTTC. Translating gives CAIRKGEGYEQYF.

CDR3: CASSAGTGPKGTEAFF. CDR3 DNA: TGTGCCAGCAGCGCTGGGACAGGCCCCAAGGGCACTGAAGCTTTCTTT. The V gene is TRBV13, the J gene TRBJ1-1; 8 bases are shared with TRBD1. Germline-derived CDR1 and CDR2 are PRHDT and FYEKMQ (reference sequence). The CDR3 runs 16 residues. Trimming removed 5 bases from V and 4 bases from J; junction bases left unmatched: 12.

CDR3: CASSDDRAKYF. CDR3 DNA: TGTGCCAGCAGCGATGACAGGGCCAAGTACTTC. This sequence joins TRBV7-9 and TRBJ2-5; 7 nucleotides align to TRBD1. The V gene's germline CDR1 is SEHNR and CDR2 FQNEAQ (reference sequence). V lost 5 bases to trimming and J lost 12 bases; unmatched junction nucleotides: 6. The CDR3 length is 11 residues.

The J gene is TRBJ1-2, the V gene TRBV28; D unclear. V shed 1 base and J shed 8 bases, with 11 bases lying between them. CDR1 MDHEN and CDR2 SYDVKM come from the germline V gene. This CDR3 is 13 amino acids long. DNA of the CDR3: TGTGCCAGCAGTTTATCTTCGTTTGGGGGCTACACCTTC. Encoded protein: CASSLSSFGGYTF.

The chain joins TRBV4-1 to TRBJ2-5; D may correspond to TRBD1 or TRBD2 (5 bases each). Deletions cut 0 bases from V and 4 bases from J, with 12 bases between. There are 15 residues in the CDR3. CDR1 is MGHRA and CDR2 is YSYEKL in the germline V gene. The CDR3 is CASSQDGGGGETQYF. The CDR3 DNA follows: TGCGCCAGCAGCCAAGATGGGGGTGGAGGAGAGACCCAGTACTTC.

The chain couples TRBV6-1 to TRBJ2-7; D is unresolved. This CDR3 spans 13 amino acids. Germline V gives CDR1 MNHNS, CDR2 SASEGT. The V gene lost 1 base and the J gene lost 4 bases, with 8 bases spanning the gap. The CDR3 loop is CASSEEGSYEQYF. The CDR3 DNA follows: TGTGCCAGCAGTGAAGAAGGGTCTTACGAGCAGTACTTC.

Of note for this clone: Mismatch with germline at one junction end may stem from a read error. The gene calls are TRBV5-4 and TRBJ1-1; D uncertain. Looked up from germline, CDR1 is SGHNT and CDR2 is YYREEE (reference sequence). This CDR3 region has 13 residues. The CDR3 region has the DNA TGTGCCAGCAGCCCTCTCATGAACACTGGAGCTTTCTTT. Translation gives CASSPLMNTGAFF.